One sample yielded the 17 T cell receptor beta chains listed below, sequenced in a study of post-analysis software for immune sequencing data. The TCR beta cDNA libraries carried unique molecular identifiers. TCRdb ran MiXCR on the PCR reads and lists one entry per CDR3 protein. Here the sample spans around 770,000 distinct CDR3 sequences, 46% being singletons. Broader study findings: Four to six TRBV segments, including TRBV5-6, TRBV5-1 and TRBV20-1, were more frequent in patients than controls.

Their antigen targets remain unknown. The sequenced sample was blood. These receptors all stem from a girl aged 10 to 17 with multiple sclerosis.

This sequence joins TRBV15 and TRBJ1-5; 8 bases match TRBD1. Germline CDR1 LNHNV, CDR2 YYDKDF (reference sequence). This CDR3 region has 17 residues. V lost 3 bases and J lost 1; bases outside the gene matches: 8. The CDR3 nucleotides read TGTGCCACCAGCAGGCGGACAGGGCGGGGGAGCAATCAGCCCCAGCATTTT. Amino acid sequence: CATSRRTGRGSNQPQHF. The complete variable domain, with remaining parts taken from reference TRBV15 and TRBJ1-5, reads DAMVIQNPRYQVTQFGKPVTLSCSQTLNHNVMYWYQQKSSQAPKLLFHYYDKDFNNEADTPDNFQSRRPNTSFCFLDIRSPGLGDTAMYLCATSRRTGRGSNQPQHFGDGTRLSIL.

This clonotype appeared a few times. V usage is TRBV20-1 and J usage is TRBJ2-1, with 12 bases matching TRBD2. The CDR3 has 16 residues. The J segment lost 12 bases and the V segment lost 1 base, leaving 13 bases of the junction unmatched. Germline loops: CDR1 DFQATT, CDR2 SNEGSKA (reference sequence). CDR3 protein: CSARGLTSGRGGRQFF. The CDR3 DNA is TGCAGTGCTAGAGGATTGACTAGCGGGAGAGGAGGAAGGCAGTTCTTC.

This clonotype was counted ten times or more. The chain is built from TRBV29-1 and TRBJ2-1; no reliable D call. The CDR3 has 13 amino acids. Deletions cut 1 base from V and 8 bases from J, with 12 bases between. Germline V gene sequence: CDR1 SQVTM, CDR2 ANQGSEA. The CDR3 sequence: CSVEGGKQDEQFF. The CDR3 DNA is TGCAGCGTTGAAGGGGGAAAGCAGGATGAGCAGTTCTTC.

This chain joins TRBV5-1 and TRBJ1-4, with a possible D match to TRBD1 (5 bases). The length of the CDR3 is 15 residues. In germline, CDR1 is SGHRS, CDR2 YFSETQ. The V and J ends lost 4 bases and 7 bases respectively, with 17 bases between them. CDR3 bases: TGCGCCAGCAGCCAGAGGGCGGATGGGGGTGAAAAACTGTTTTTT. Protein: CASSQRADGGEKLFF.

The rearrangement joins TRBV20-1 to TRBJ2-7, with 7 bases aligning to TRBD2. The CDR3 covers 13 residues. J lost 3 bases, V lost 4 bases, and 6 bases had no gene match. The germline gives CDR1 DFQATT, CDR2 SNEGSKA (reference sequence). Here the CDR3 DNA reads TGCAGTGCTACTAGCGGCACCAGCTACGAGCAGTACTTC. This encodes CSATSGTSYEQYF.

The CDR3 loop is CASSGREDNGELFF. CDR3 nucleotide sequence: TGTGCCAGCAGCGGTCGGGAGGACAACGGGGAGCTGTTTTTT. The chain employs TRBV9 and TRBJ2-2; TRBD2 agrees at 7 bases. V lost 3 bases, J lost 7 bases, and 6 bases stayed unmatched. This CDR3 comprises 14 residues. Germline values: CDR1 SGDLS, CDR2 YYNGEE.

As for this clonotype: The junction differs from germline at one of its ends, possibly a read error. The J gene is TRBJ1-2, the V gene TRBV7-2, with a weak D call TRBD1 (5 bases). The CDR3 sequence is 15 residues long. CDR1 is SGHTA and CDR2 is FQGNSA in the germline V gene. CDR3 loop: CANSLQAEGPYGYTF. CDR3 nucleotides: TGTGCCAACAGCTTACAGGCAGAAGGCCCCTATGGCTACACCTTC.

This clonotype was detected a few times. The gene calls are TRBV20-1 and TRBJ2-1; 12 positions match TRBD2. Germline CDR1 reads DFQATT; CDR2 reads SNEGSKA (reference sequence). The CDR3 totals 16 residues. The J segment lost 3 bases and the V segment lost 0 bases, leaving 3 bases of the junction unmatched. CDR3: CSARDLAGGLYNEQFF. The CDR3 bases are TGCAGTGCTAGAGATCTAGCGGGAGGGCTCTACAATGAGCAGTTCTTC.

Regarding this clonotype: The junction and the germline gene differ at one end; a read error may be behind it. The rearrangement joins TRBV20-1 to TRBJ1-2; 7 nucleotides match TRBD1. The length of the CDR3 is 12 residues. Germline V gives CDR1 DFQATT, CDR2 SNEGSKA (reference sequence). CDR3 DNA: TGCAGTGCACAAAAACAGGGGTTTGGCTGCACCTTC. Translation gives CSAQKQGFGCTF.

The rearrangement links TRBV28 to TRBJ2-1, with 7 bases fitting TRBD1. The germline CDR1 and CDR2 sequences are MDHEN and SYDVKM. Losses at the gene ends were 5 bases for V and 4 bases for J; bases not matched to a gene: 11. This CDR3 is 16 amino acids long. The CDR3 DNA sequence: TGTGCCAGCAGTCCTGGGGACAGAAGAATATACAATGAGCAGTTCTTC. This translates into CASSPGDRRIYNEQFF.

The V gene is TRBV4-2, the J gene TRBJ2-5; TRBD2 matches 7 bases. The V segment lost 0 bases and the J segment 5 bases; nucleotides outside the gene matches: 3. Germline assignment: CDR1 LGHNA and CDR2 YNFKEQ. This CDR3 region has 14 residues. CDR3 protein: CASSQDMGGETQYF. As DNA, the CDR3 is TGTGCCAGCAGCCAAGATATGGGGGGGGAGACCCAGTACTTC.

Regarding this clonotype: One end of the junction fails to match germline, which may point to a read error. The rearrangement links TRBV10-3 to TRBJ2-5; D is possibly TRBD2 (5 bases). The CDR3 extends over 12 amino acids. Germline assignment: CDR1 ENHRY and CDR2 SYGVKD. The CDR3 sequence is CTISEGQRRQYF. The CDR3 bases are TGTACCATCAGTGAGGGCCAGCGGCGACAGTACTTC.

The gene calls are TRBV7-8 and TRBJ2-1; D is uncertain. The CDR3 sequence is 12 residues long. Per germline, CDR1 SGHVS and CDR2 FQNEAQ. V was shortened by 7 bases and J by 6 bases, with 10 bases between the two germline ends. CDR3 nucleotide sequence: TGTGCCAGCACCAATCCAACCAATGAGCAGTTCTTC. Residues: CASTNPTNEQFF.

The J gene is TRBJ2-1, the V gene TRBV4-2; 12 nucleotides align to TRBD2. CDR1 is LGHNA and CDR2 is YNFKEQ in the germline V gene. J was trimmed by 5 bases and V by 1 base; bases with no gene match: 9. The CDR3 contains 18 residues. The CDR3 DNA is TGTGCCAGCAGCCAAGGGGGTTTACGACTAGCGGGAGACAATGAGCAGTTCTTC. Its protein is CASSQGGLRLAGDNEQFF.

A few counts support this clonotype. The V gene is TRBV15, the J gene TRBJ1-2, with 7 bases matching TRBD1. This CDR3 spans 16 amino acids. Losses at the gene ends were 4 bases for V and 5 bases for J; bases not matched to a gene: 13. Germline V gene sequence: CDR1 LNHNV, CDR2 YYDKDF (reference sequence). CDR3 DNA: TGTGCCACCAGCAACCCGGGACAGAGCGGACGATATGGCTACACCTTC. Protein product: CATSNPGQSGRYGYTF.

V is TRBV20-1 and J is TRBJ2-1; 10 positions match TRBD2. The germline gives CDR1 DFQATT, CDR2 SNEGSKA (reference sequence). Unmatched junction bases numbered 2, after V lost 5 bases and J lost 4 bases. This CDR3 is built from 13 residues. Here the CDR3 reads CSAGLAEYNEQFF. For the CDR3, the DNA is TGCAGTGCTGGACTAGCGGAATACAATGAGCAGTTCTTC.

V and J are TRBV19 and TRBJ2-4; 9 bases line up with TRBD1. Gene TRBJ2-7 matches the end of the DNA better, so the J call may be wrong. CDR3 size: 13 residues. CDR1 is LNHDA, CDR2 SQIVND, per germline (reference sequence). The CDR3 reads CASSEGQGVEQYF. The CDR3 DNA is TGTGCCAGTAGTGAGGGACAGGGAGTCGAGCAGTACTTC.